This TCR beta chain was sequenced in a study of human T cells and chemical hapten exposure (dated by TCRdb to the early 2020s). A note on the overall study: For sensitization, 2% DPC in acetone was applied to an approximately 2 cm by approximately 2 cm area of upper inner arm skin. Blood samples were taken from patients before sensitization (week 0) and then at 2, 6 and about 24 weeks after DPC sensitization. Blood for TCR sequencing was provided by twenty-nine alopecia patients at one to four time points (pre-sensitization, 2, 6 and 24 weeks). The mostly female patient cohort included alopecia areata with under or over 50% scalp involvement, alopecia totalis and alopecia universalis. Peripheral blood TCR repertoire changes were tracked in vivo in alopecia patients during primary and secondary sensitization to the hapten diphenylcyclopropenone (DPC). Throughout the roughly 25-week study period, patients were also given weekly therapeutic DPC doses on the scalp. Patch tests used Finn chambers with 0.01% DPC on the upper back, scored after 6 days by International Contact Dermatitis Research Group standards. Libraries were pooled for sequencing, and variation in per-sample TCR yields was attributed mainly to small differences in library volumes within the pool. Study-level results and caveats: Significantly more large CDR3 similarity clusters were formed by expanded TCRs than by pre-sensitization or healthy control sets, consistent with antigen-driven responses. After repeated subsampling, the strength of the expansion versus patch-test correlation and the threshold at which it became significant changed. A positive correlation was found between the number of PT1 expanded TCRs and patch test score, with significance reached at thresholds 8, 16 and 32 but not 4. No change with DPC sensitization was found in the number of TCRs above 1 in 1000 frequency, and no evidence of global repertoire structure alterations was found. All patients had alopecia, a presumed autoimmune disease, so their immune response might differ from that of healthy individuals.

Read against the paper, the sample's time point label means: pre-sensitization, week 0. This specimen's treatment or condition label, interpreted: therapeutic diphenylcyclopropenone sensitization with weekly scalp DPC. At every patch-test visit, the blood draw took place before the patch test was put on. To be eligible, patients had to be aged 18 to 70, diagnosed with alopecia and judged suitable for DPC therapy, while pregnant patients were excluded. Total RNA was extracted from unfractionated whole blood collected in Tempus Blood RNA tubes. The germline ends are 15 bases apart after V is trimmed by 4 bases and J by 11 bases. Counted from cysteine to phenylalanine, this CDR3 has 14 amino acids. Only CDR3 DNA is held: 42 bases, read in frame from base 1. CDR1 SEHNR and CDR2 FQNEAQ are derived from the germline V gene (reference sequence). The method behind the library was RACE. Data came from a NextSeq 500. Library preparation attached unique molecular identifiers to individual cDNA molecules for quantitative, reproducible TCR counting. For every blood RNA sample, sequencing covered both the TCR alpha and TCR beta chains. Per the original workflow: The median number of TCRs per sample was approximately 98,000, ranging from roughly 23,224 to 690,600. The Decombinator software suite was used to annotate V, J and CDR3 in the TCR reads. Every sample was subsampled to the same number of TCRs (28,000) for the PS versus PT1 abundance plots. TCRs were defined as expanded if absent before sensitization and observed at least eight times at the 2-week time point. TCRdb itself trimmed the public reads at Q25 with fastp, ran MiXCR and retained productive beta chains. Each CDR3 protein appears once, grouped with its most common genes and DNA. Clone size and V and J calls follow TCRdb, not the original study. This sample comprises 200,000 to 300,000 distinct CDR3 sequences, roughly 8.9% of them detected only once. Under 2.5% of the sample goes to the ten largest clones.

In this sample, this clonotype turned up a few times. Its antigen is unknown. Base qualities are not at hand, and no much larger clone is one base apart. This specimen was whole blood, taken in connection with sensitization to the hapten diphenylcyclopropenone (DPC). This sequence originates from a woman aged 40 to 50 with alopecia areata. Some clones in this sample may be carry-over from other donors' samples. This chain joins TRBV7-9 to TRBJ1-6, with the D gene call left open. The nucleotide sequence reads as follows: TGTGCCAGCAGCTCCCTCACGACCATGACACCCCTCCACTTT. Its translation reads: CASSSLTTMTPLHF.